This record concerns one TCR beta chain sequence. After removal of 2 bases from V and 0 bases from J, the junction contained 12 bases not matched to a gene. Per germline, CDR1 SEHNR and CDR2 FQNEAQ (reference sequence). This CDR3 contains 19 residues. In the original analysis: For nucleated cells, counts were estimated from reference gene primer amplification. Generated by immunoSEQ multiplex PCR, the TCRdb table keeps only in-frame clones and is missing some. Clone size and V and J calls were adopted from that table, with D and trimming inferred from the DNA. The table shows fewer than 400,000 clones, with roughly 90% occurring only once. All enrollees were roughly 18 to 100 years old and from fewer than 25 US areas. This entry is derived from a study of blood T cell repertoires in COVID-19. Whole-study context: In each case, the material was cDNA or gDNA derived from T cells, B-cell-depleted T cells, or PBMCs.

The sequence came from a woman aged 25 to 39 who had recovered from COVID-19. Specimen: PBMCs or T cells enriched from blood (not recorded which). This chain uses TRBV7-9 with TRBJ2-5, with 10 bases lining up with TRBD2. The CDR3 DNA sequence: TGTGCCAGCAGCTTACCCCTAGCGGGAGTTCGGGGGTACCAAGAGACCCAGTACTTC. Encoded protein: CASSLPLAGVRGYQETQYF.